The 6 T cell receptor beta chains given below trace back to one sample, sequenced in a study of T cell repertoires in cytomegalovirus infection. TCRdb passed the reads through MiXCR, listing each CDR3 protein once. The sample carries about 130,000 distinct CDR3 sequences, 8.8% recorded once. The specimen was PBMCs. Source of these receptors: a human donor in good health (CMV status not recorded). Some clones in this sample may be carry-over from other donors' samples.

In this sample, this clonotype turned up many times. In nucleotides, the CDR3 is TGCAGTGCTCTTGACAGGGACGAGCAGTACTTC. Protein: CSALDRDEQYF. The chain uses TRBV20-1 and TRBJ2-7; 7 positions match TRBD1. This CDR3 contains 11 residues. Looked up from germline, CDR1 is DFQATT and CDR2 is SNEGSKA (reference sequence). Losses at the gene ends were 5 bases for V and 5 bases for J; bases not matched to a gene: 3.

This clonotype was seen only a few times. The chain carries TRBV12-3 or TRBV12-4 and TRBJ1-6; D ambiguous. The CDR3 is made up of 11 amino acids. V was pared by 5 bases and J by 12 bases, with 8 bases between. The CDR3 sequence is CASSQDLPLHF. CDR3 nucleotides: TGTGCCAGCAGTCAGGACCTACCCCTCCACTTT.

Ten or more counts support this clonotype. V gene TRBV12-3 or TRBV12-4 combines with J gene TRBJ2-2; D is perhaps TRBD2 (6 bases). V lost 4 bases to trimming and J lost 4 bases, with 10 bases between them. The CDR3 is 14 residues long. The CDR3 coding sequence is TGTGCCAGCAGTTGGGGGGTGACCACCGGGGAGCTGTTTTTT. Translation gives CASSWGVTTGELFF.

This clonotype has ten or more counts. The CDR3 here is CASSLSRRAEAFF. The CDR3 nucleotides are TGTGCCAGCAGTTTAAGCAGGAGGGCTGAAGCTTTCTTT. The chain joins TRBV28 to TRBJ1-1; unclear D gene. V was clipped by 2 bases and J by 6 bases, with 10 bases between them. This CDR3 comprises 13 residues. The germline gives CDR1 MDHEN, CDR2 SYDVKM.

This clonotype has at least ten counts. The CDR3 DNA sequence: TGCAGGACAGGGGCCCTTTCCTCCTACAATGAGCAGTTCTTC. It yields the protein CRTGALSSYNEQFF. The rearrangement uses TRBV20-1 and TRBJ2-1; 8 bases line up with TRBD1. Per germline, CDR1 DFQATT and CDR2 SNEGSKA (reference sequence). This CDR3 spans 14 amino acids.

This clonotype occurred a few times. This chain links TRBV14 with TRBJ1-3, with D possibly matching TRBD1 (6 bases). Germline assignment: CDR1 SGHDN and CDR2 FVKESK. This CDR3 spans 16 amino acids. Trimming removed 5 bases from V and 4 bases from J, with 18 bases in between. The DNA of the CDR3 is TGTGCCAGCAGCAAGGGGCAGGGGAAATTCGGAAACACCATATATTTT. This encodes CASSKGQGKFGNTIYF. Drawing the rest from reference TRBV14 and TRBJ1-3, the complete variable domain is EAGVTQFPSHSVIEKGQTVTLRCDPISGHDNLYWYRRVMGKEIKFLLHFVKESKQDESGMPNNRFLAERTGGTYSTLKVQPAELEDSGVYFCASSKGQGKFGNTIYFGEGSWLTVV.